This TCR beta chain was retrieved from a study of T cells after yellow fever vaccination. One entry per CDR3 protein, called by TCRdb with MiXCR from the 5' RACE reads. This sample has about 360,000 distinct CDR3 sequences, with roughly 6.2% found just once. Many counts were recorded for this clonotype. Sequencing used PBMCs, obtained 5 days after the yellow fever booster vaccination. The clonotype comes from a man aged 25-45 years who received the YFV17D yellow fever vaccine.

The CDR3 bases are TGTGCCAGCAGCCATTGGACTAGCGGGTCCTACGAGCAGTACTTC. Residues: CASSHWTSGSYEQYF. The chain carries TRBV14 and TRBJ2-7; 11 bases line up with TRBD2. Germline trimming cut 3 bases from V and 1 base from J; bases unmatched to any gene: 2. Germline V gene sequence: CDR1 SGHDN, CDR2 FVKESK. The CDR3 has 15 residues.